A selection of T cell receptor beta chains follows, all from one sample in a study of radiation and T cells in renal cell carcinoma. TCRdb's table, derived via immunoSEQ multiplex PCR, lists solely in-frame clones and lacks some. The data show some 75,000 clones, with over 80% seen just once and under 6.5% held by the top ten. The sample here was blood, taken from a patient whose treatment included radiotherapy and nephrectomy. Receptors were obtained from a man aged 55-75 years with renal cell carcinoma. Each CDR3 is given with its conserved first and last residue. D genes are given only for firm matches. The size field is filled for only some rows; it gives once, few, many or a size class.

J	size	D	V	DNA	CDR3
TRBJ1-6	few	-	TRBV7-9	TGTGCCAGCAGCTTAGCGAATACCAATTCACCCCTCCACTTT	CASSLANTNSPLHF
TRBJ1-1	few	TRBD1	TRBV6-6	TGTGCCAGCAGTCTCCGGGACAGCTCTGAAGCTTTCTTT	CASSLRDSSEAFF
TRBJ2-3	-	-	TRBV28	TGTGCCAGCAGTCCGCCCCAGACAGATACGCAGTATTTT	CASSPPQTDTQYF
TRBJ2-1	-	TRBD2	TRBV5-1	TGCGCCAGCAGCTTGGGGCGGCGGGAGCCCTACAATGAGCAGTTCTTC	CASSLGRREPYNEQFF
TRBJ1-3	-	-	TRBV2	TGTGCCAGCAGCCCGTTGGCTGTCAGGGCAGCAGGAAACACCATATATTTT	CASSPLAVRAAGNTIYF
TRBJ2-5	-	TRBD1	TRBV5-4	TGTGCCAGCAGCAACAGGGGGCTGGAGACCCAGTACTTC	CASSNRGLETQYF
TRBJ1-5	few	-	TRBV28	TGTGCCAGCACCCCCTTTAGGGGGGCCGATCGCAATCAGCCCCAGCATTTT	CASTPFRGADRNQPQHF
TRBJ2-7	-	-	TRBV7-2	TGTGCCAGCAGCTTAGAGTGGGGAGAGCAGTACTTC	CASSLEWGEQYF
TRBJ2-7	-	TRBD2	TRBV4-2	TGTGCCAGCAGCCAGGGCACTAGCGATAGCTCCTACGAGCAGTACTTC	CASSQGTSDSSYEQYF
TRBJ1-3	-	TRBD1	TRBV7-3	TGTGCCAGCAGCGGACAGGGTACTGGAAACACCATATATTTT	CASSGQGTGNTIYF
TRBJ1-4	-	TRBD1	TRBV6-1	TGTGCCAGCACCCGGGACAGGGACGGGGAAAAACTGTTTTTT	CASTRDRDGEKLFF
TRBJ2-3	-	-	TRBV4-2	TGTGCCAGCAGCCAAGAGGCACAGGGAGGGGGAGATACGCAGTATTTT	CASSQEAQGGGDTQYF
TRBJ2-1	-	-	TRBV7-2	TGTGCCAGCAGCTTAGAAGGGGCACCCTACAATGAGCAGTTCTTC	CASSLEGAPYNEQFF
TRBJ2-3	-	TRBD2	TRBV10-2	TGCGCCAGCAGTTCAGCGGGAGTGAGCACAGATACGCAGTATTTT	CASSSAGVSTDTQYF
TRBJ2-3	-	TRBD2	TRBV7-6	TGTGCCAGCAGCTTAGTGCTAGCGGGAGTGACGAGCACAGATACGCAGTATTTT	CASSLVLAGVTSTDTQYF
TRBJ2-1	-	-	TRBV6-5	TGTGCCAGCAGGGTAGGGGCCTCCTACAATGAGCAGTTCTTC	CASRVGASYNEQFF
TRBJ2-5	-	-	TRBV10-1	TGCGCCAACCCGCAGGGTCGAGAGACCCAGTACTTC	CANPQGRETQYF
TRBJ2-5	-	TRBD2	TRBV4-1	TGCGCCAGCAGCCGGGAGGGAGGGGAGACCCAGTACTTC	CASSREGGETQYF